Sequencing of this T cell receptor beta chain was carried out in a study of human T cells and chemical hapten exposure (dated by TCRdb to the early 2020s). Turning to the overall study: For sensitization, 2% DPC in acetone was applied to a 2 cm by 2 cm area of upper inner arm skin. Patch tests used Finn chambers with 0.01% DPC on the upper back, scored after 6 days by International Contact Dermatitis Research Group standards. Throughout the roughly 23-week study period, patients were also given weekly therapeutic DPC doses on the scalp. Patient blood was sampled pre-sensitization (week 0) and at 2, 6 and about 24 weeks after DPC sensitization. The patient cohort, mostly female, included alopecia areata with under or over 50% scalp involvement, alopecia totalis and alopecia universalis. Libraries were combined into a pool for sequencing, and differences in TCR yield between samples came mainly from small differences in library volumes within the pool. This study followed changes in the peripheral blood TCR repertoire in vivo during primary and secondary sensitization of alopecia patients to the hapten diphenylcyclopropenone (DPC). Nearly 30 alopecia patients gave blood for TCR sequencing at one to four time points (pre-sensitization, 2, 6 and 24 weeks). The investigation overall reported the following: Significantly more large CDR3 similarity clusters were formed by expanded TCRs than by pre-sensitization or healthy control sets, consistent with antigen-driven responses. A positive correlation was found between the number of PT1 expanded TCRs and patch test score, with significance reached at thresholds 8, 16 and 32 but not 4. The number of TCRs above 1 in 1000 frequency did not change with DPC sensitization; there was no evidence of global repertoire structure alterations. Because all patients had alopecia, a presumed autoimmune disease, the immune response of the patients might differ from that of healthy individuals. After repeated subsampling, the strength of the expansion versus patch-test correlation and the threshold at which it became significant changed.

On this clonotype: Its binding antigen is unknown. Qualities for individual bases were not recorded, and no much larger clone is one base off.

Library prep was done by RACE. The run used a NextSeq 500. During library preparation, unique molecular identifiers were attached to individual cDNA molecules so that TCRs could be counted in a quantitative, reproducible way. Each blood RNA sample was used to sequence both TCR alpha and TCR beta chains. As for how the authors treated the data: Samples had a median of roughly 99,000 TCRs, with a range from roughly 23,224 to 750,000. The Decombinator software suite was used to annotate V, J and CDR3 in the TCR reads. To make PS versus PT1 abundance plots, every sample was subsampled to the same number of TCRs (28,000). TCRs were defined as expanded if absent before sensitization and observed at least eight times at the 2-week time point. The public reads were reanalyzed by TCRdb: fastp trimming at Q25, MiXCR alignment, in-frame beta chains only. Every distinct CDR3 protein forms one entry, paired with its most common genes and DNA. TCRdb assigned the V and J calls; the authors' analysis was not used. The sample table contains roughly 160,000 distinct CDR3 sequences; only one count was recorded for approximately 14% of them. The top ten clonotypes cover around 1.7% of the sample.

Taken with the paper, the label for time point translates to: patch test 1, 2 weeks after DPC sensitization. The treatment or condition label, read with the paper, signifies: therapeutic diphenylcyclopropenone sensitization with weekly scalp DPC. At every patch-test visit, the blood draw took place before the patch test was put on. Eligible patients were aged 18 to 70, diagnosed with alopecia, deemed suitable for DPC therapy, and excluded if pregnant. Unfractionated whole blood was collected in Tempus Blood RNA tubes, and total RNA was extracted from that blood. Sequencing was performed on whole blood, taken in connection with sensitization to the hapten diphenylcyclopropenone (DPC). This TCR derives from a woman aged 30 to 39 with alopecia areata. Some clones in this sample may be carry-over from other donors' samples.

The CDR3 protein sequence reads: CASSDIYGETQYF. In nucleotide form, the sequence is TGTGCCAGCAGTGATATTTATGGGGAGACCCAGTACTTC. Rearrangement joined TRBV6-1 to TRBJ2-5; the D gene remains uncertain. A distance of 10 bases separates the germline ends of V and J, which lose 3 bases and 5 bases respectively. CDR1 MNHNS and CDR2 SASEGT are derived from the germline V gene. Taken from cysteine to phenylalanine, the CDR3 has 13 residues. The sequence is cut down to CDR3 DNA, 39 bases in frame from base 1.